A selection of T cell receptor beta chains follows, all from one sample in a study of T cells in Graves' hyperthyroidism and ophthalmopathy. Each CDR3 protein gets one entry after TCRdb re-called the multiplex PCR reads with MiXCR. Found here are about 400,000 distinct CDR3 sequences, 15% to 18% of them singletons; the top ten hold 28%. Sequencing was performed on blood. The source is a woman between 18 and 29 years old with Graves' hyperthyroidism that later progressed to Graves' ophthalmopathy. CDR3s include the opening cysteine and the closing phenylalanine or tryptophan. D genes are given only for firm matches. The size of a clone is reported for some rows only, either as once, few or many, or as a class for expanded clones.

TRBJ2-1 | TRBV6-2/TRBV6-3 | many | TRBD1 | TGTGCCAGCAGTTGGGACAGGGCAATCAATGAGCAGTTCTTC | CASSWDRAINEQFF
TRBJ2-1 | TRBV5-1 | many | TRBD1 | TGCGCCAGCAGCTTATTCCAGGACAGGGGATTATCAAATGAGCAGTTCTTC | CASSLFQDRGLSNEQFF
TRBJ2-2 | TRBV14 | . | TRBD2 | TGTGCCAGCCGGCCGGCGAGCGGGAGAGGTATCGGGGAGCTGTTTTTT | CASRPASGRGIGELFF
TRBJ2-1 | TRBV27 | many | TRBD2 | TGTGCCAGCAGCTCCGGGACTAGCGGGACCAATGAGCAGTTCTTC | CASSSGTSGTNEQFF
TRBJ2-2 | TRBV28 | many | TRBD2 | TGTGCCAGCAGTTCGGGGAGGGGCGGGGAGCTGTTTTTT | CASSSGRGGELFF
TRBJ2-3 | TRBV4-1 | . | TRBD2 | TGCGCCAGCAGCCATCGACTAGCGGGGGGAAGCACAGATACGCAGTATTTT | CASSHRLAGGSTDTQYF
TRBJ2-1 | TRBV19 | few | TRBD1 | TGTGCCAGTAGTTCCCGGACAGGGCCTTCCTACAATGAGCAGTTCTTC | CASSSRTGPSYNEQFF
TRBJ2-5 | TRBV12-3/TRBV12-4 | . | . | TGTGCCAGCAGTTCTTCCAGCTATGAGACCCAGTACTTC | CASSSSSYETQYF
TRBJ1-5 | TRBV27 | . | TRBD1 | TGTGCCAGCAGTTTGGGGGGACAGATGAATCAGCCCCAGCATTTT | CASSLGGQMNQPQHF
TRBJ2-1 | TRBV6-1 | many | . | TGTGCCAGCAGTGAAAATATCGGGGGTGGCTACAATGAGCAGTTCTTC | CASSENIGGGYNEQFF
TRBJ2-5 | TRBV7-9 | few | . | TGTGCCAGCAGCCCTAGGTCCCCGGGAGAGACCCAGTACTTC | CASSPRSPGETQYF
TRBJ1-5 | TRBV28 | many | . | TGTGCCAGCAGTTTTCCCAGGGTGGGGAGCAATCAGCCCCAGCATTTT | CASSFPRVGSNQPQHF
TRBJ2-4 | TRBV7-2 | few | TRBD1 | TGTGCCAGCAGCTCCGGGGACAGGGGGCTTATCGCCAAAAACATTCAGTACTTC | CASSSGDRGLIAKNIQYF
TRBJ2-1 | TRBV3-1 | . | . | TGTGCCAGCAGCCAACGGAGCGGGCCTTACAATGAGCAGTTCTTC | CASSQRSGPYNEQFF
TRBJ1-5 | TRBV28 | many | . | TGTGCCAGCAGTTTATACGGGGAGCCCCAGCATTTT | CASSLYGEPQHF
TRBJ1-2 | TRBV12-3/TRBV12-4 | many | . | TGTGCCAGCAGTTTAGGGGAGAGGAGATATGGCTACACCTTC | CASSLGERRYGYTF
TRBJ2-2 | TRBV18 | many | . | TGTGCCAGCTCACTGCAGCGGGCCGATGGGTCCGGGGAGCTGTTTTTT | CASSLQRADGSGELFF
TRBJ2-3 | TRBV30 | many | TRBD2 | TGTGCCTGGAGTATAAGCGGGAGAGGAGATACGCAGTATTTT | CAWSISGRGDTQYF
TRBJ2-1 | TRBV12-3/TRBV12-4 | many | . | TGTGCCAGCAGTTTGCAAGTCTACAATGAGCAGTTCTTC | CASSLQVYNEQFF
TRBJ1-2 | TRBV12-3/TRBV12-4 | many | . | TGTGCCAGCAGTTTAGCGCTGGGACTAGCGGGGCCCTACACCTTC | CASSLALGLAGPYTF
TRBJ2-1 | TRBV2 | many | . | TGTGCCAGCAGTGAATCACCAGGGTGGAGTGAGCAGTTCTTC | CASSESPGWSEQFF
TRBJ2-7 | TRBV11-3 | . | . | TGTGCCAGCAGCTTAGACTTAAAGGAGCAGTACTTC | CASSLDLKEQYF
TRBJ2-2 | TRBV2 | . | TRBD1 | TGTGCCAGTCTGAGTGGGACAGGGGGATACACCGGGGAGCTGTTTTTT | CASLSGTGGYTGELFF
TRBJ2-1 | TRBV9 | . | TRBD2 | TGTGCCAGCAGCGTAGGCCAAAGCGGGAGGGCTTGGGAGCAGTTCTTC | CASSVGQSGRAWEQFF
TRBJ2-1 | TRBV2 | many | . | TGTGCCAGCGGATTACTAGCCCGGAATGAGCAGTTCTTC | CASGLLARNEQFF
TRBJ2-3 | TRBV27 | many | TRBD1 | TGTGCCAGCAGTTTCCTCACCCCCAGGGGGACAGATACGCAGTATTTT | CASSFLTPRGTDTQYF
TRBJ1-1 | TRBV29-1 | many | . | TGCAGCGTTGCAGGGCGGCTTAACACTGAAGCTTTCTTT | CSVAGRLNTEAFF
TRBJ2-1 | TRBV7-9 | . | TRBD2 | TGTGCCAGCAGCTTTGATCCCCAGACTAGCGGGAGTTACGGTGAGCAGTTCTTC | CASSFDPQTSGSYGEQFF
TRBJ2-3 | TRBV7-8 | . | TRBD2 | TGTGCCAGCAGCTTAGGATCTAGCGGGAAGGAAGTGACAGATACGCAGTATTTT | CASSLGSSGKEVTDTQYF